This TCR beta chain emerged from a study of immune cell composition in non-small cell lung cancer. Whole-study context: Most cases were lung adenocarcinoma or squamous cell carcinoma. Study conclusions and caveats: Tumour-associated clones >0.5% occurred in 25% to 40% of adenocarcinomas, approximately 79% of squamous.

Libraries were prepared by immunoSEQ multiplex PCR; TCRdb keeps only in-frame clonotypes and omits some of them. The sample records about 3,400 clones, roughly 69% being singletons. This clone was seen a few times. Its antigen is not known. Normal lung sampling was at least 3 cm from the tumour, as distant as possible. Frozen unsorted single-cell suspensions supplied the genomic DNA. The CDR3 extends over 14 amino acids. The germline V gene encodes CDR1 SGDLS and CDR2 YYNGEE. V dropped 0 bases and J dropped 6 bases, with 12 bases sitting between them. The chain combines TRBV9 with TRBJ1-2; no reliable D call. The sample was non-adjacent lung tissue. This sequence originates from a human donor with non-small cell lung cancer. CDR3 coding DNA: TGTGCCAGCAGCGTAGCTGTGGGAGGGCATGGCTACACCTTC. As protein: CASSVAVGGHGYTF.